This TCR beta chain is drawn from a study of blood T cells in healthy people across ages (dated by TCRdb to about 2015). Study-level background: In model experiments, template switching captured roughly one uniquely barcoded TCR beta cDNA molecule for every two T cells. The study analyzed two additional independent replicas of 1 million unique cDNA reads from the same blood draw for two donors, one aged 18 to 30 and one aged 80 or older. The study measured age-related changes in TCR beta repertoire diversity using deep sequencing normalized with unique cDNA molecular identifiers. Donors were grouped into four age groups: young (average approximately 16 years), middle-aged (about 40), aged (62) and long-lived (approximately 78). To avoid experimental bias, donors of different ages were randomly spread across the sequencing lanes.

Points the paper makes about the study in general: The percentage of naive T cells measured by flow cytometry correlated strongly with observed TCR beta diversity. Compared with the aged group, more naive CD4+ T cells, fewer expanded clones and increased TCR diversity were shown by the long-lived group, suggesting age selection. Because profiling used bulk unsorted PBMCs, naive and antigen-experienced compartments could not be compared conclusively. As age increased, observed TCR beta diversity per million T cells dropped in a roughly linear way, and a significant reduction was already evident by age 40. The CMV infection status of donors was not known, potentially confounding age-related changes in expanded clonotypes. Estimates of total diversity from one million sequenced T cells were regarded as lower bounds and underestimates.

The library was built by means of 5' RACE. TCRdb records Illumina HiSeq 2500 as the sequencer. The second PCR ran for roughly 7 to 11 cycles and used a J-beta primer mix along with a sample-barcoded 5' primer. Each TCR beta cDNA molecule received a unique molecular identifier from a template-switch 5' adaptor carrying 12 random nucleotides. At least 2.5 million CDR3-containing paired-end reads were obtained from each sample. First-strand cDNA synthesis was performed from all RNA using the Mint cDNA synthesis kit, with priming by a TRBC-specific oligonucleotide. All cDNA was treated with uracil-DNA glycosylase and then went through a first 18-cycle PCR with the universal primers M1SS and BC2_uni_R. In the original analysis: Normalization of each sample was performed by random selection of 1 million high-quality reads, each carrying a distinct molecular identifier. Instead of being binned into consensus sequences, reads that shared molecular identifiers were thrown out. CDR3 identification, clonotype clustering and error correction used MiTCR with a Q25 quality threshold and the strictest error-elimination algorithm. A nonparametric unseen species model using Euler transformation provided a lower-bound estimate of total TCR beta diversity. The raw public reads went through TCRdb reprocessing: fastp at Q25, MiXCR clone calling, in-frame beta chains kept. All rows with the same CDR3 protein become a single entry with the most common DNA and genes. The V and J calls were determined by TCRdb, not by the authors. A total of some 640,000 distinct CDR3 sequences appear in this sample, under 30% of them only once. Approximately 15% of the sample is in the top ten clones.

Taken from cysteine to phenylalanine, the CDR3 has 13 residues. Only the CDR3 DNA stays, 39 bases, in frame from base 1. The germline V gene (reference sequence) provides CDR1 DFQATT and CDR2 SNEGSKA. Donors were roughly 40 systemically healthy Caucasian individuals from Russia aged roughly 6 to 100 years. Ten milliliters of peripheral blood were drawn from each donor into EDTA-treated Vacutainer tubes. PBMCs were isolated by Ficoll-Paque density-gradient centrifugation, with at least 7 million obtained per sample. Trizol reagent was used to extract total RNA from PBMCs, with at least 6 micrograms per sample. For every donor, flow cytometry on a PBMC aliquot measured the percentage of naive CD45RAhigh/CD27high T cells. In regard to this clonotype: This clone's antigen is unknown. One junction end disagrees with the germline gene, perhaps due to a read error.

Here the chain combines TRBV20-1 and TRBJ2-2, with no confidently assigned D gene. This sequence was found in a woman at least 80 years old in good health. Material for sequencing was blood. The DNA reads TGCGGTGCTAGAGATCTCAATGCCGGGGAGCTGTTTTTT. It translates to CGARDLNAGELFF.